A selection of T cell receptor beta chains follows, all from one sample in a study of T cell responses to AZD1222 COVID-19 vaccine. The protocol was immunoSEQ multiplex PCR, while the TCRdb copy is restricted to in-frame clones and leaves out a portion. The sample lists roughly 200,000 clones, approximately 90% occurring once. The sequencing here drew on peripheral blood, taken 28 days after the second AZD1222 dose. The receptors derive from an adult who received the AZD1222 COVID-19 vaccine. CDR3s include the opening cysteine and the closing phenylalanine or tryptophan.

J | V | CDR3
TRBJ1-3 | TRBV6-1 | CASSEHRGGGNTIYF
TRBJ1-2 | TRBV6-5 | CASSMRDRGGYTF
TRBJ1-6 | TRBV5-5 | CASSRSDSPLHF
TRBJ1-5 | TRBV7-2 | CASSLGGGNQPQHF
TRBJ1-1 | TRBV15 | CATSTRQGITEAFF
TRBJ1-2 | TRBV7-9 | CASSLVGDLTRNYGYTF
TRBJ2-2 | TRBV7-3 | CASSSPQVYGELFF
TRBJ1-4 | TRBV6-6 | CASSLRRGENEKLFF
TRBJ2-7 | TRBV7-9 | CASSSAYEQYF
TRBJ1-2 | TRBV5-1 | CASSLGDRAYYGYTF
TRBJ2-3 | TRBV11-2 | CASSLQMFGRVTSTDTQYF
TRBJ1-1 | TRBV4-1 | CASSQVGTNTEAFF
TRBJ1-1 | TRBV6-5 | CASSFAGVSEAFF
TRBJ2-2 | TRBV19 | CASSRGGTANTGELFF
TRBJ1-3 | TRBV5-1 | CASSRDIRGLGNTIYF
TRBJ1-1 | TRBV6-5 | CASSSRTGGEAFF
TRBJ1-5 | TRBV28 | CASSLWDRSNQPQHF
TRBJ1-3 | TRBV30 | CAWGQGPGNTIYF
TRBJ2-6 | TRBV4-2 | CASSPRGQTSGANVLTF
TRBJ1-3 | TRBV4-2 | CASSPSVFTIYF
TRBJ1-2 | TRBV5-4 | CASSLKPGSYGYTF
TRBJ2-1 | TRBV10-1 | CASSEKLAGDNEQFF
TRBJ1-5 | TRBV10-3 | CAIREGLSNQPQHF
TRBJ2-2 | TRBV7-9 | CASSLNRAAGELFF
TRBJ2-5 | TRBV7-9 | CASSASETQYF
TRBJ2-7 | TRBV29-1 | CSVEGLAGALYEQYF
TRBJ1-1 | TRBV12-3/TRBV12-4 | CASSFDPNTEAFF
TRBJ2-1 | TRBV29-1 | CSVEVLAVGNEQFF
TRBJ2-5 | TRBV12-5 | CASGLTTLGLAGGPGQETQYF
TRBJ2-5 | TRBV7-7 | CASSSGTSGQETQYF
TRBJ2-6 | TRBV19 | CASSIGLSGANVLTF
TRBJ2-2 | TRBV7-3 | CASSPQDTGELFF
TRBJ2-1 | TRBV19 | CASSIDGGGGQGGNEQFF
TRBJ2-1 | TRBV7-2 | CASSLFGVEQFF
TRBJ1-5 | TRBV30 | CAWSVLGTGGKQPQHF
TRBJ1-3 | TRBV2 | CASSERSMFSGNTIYF
TRBJ2-3 | TRBV10-3 | CAISLGQGGTDTQYF
TRBJ1-1 | TRBV29-1 | CSVGGNAEAFF